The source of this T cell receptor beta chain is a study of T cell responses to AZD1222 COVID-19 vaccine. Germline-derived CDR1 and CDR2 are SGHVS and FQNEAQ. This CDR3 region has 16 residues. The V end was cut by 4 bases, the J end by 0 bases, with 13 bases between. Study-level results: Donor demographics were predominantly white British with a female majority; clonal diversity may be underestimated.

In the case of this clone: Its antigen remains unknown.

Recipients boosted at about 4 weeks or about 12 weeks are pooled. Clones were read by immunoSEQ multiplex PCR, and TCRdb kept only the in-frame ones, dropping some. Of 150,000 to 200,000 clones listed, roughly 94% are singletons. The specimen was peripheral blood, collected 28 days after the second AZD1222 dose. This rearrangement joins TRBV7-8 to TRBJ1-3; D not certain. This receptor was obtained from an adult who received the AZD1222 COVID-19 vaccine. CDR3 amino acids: CASSSRAASSGNTIYF. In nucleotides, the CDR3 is TGTGCCAGCAGCTCGAGGGCGGCTAGCTCTGGAAACACCATATATTTT.